A single sample is the source of the 12 T cell receptor beta chains below, sequenced in a study of control samples from healthy donors and cancer patients. Repertoires were generated with immunoSEQ multiplex PCR, while TCRdb's copy carries only in-frame clones and drops some. The data hold over 85,000 clones, with 90% to 95% observed a single time. Sequencing was carried out using blood. The receptor set was obtained from a woman aged 18-29 years in good health.

The CDR3: CASRQPRSGHSSGPQHF. CDR3 bases: TGTGCCAGTAGACAACCGCGTTCGGGACATTCTAGCGGGCCCCAGCATTTT. V is TRBV19 and J is TRBJ1-5, with D tentatively TRBD1 (6 bases). This CDR3 has 17 residues. CDR1 and CDR2 from the germline V gene are LNHDA and SQIVND (reference sequence). Between the trimmed V and J ends, which lost 6 bases and 9 bases, there was a span of 27 bases.

The V gene is TRBV12-5, the J gene TRBJ1-2; 8 bases are a match to TRBD1. The CDR3 has 14 amino acids. J gave up 11 bases and V 1 base, and 9 bases lay outside the gene matches. Germline CDR1 is LGHNT and CDR2 is FRNRAP. As DNA, the CDR3 is TGTGCTAGTGGTTTGGATCCCTTGGACAGGGTTTACACCTTC. Translated, it gives CASGLDPLDRVYTF. The variable domain in full, completed from reference TRBV12-5 and TRBJ1-2, reads DARVTQTPRHKVTEMGQEVTMRCQPILGHNTVFWYRQTMMQGLELLAYFRNRAPLDDSGMPKDRFSAEMPDATLATLKIQPSEPRDSAVYFCASGLDPLDRVYTFGSGTRLTVV.

This chain links TRBV28 with TRBJ1-2; TRBD1 is a possible D gene (5 bases). The CDR3 has 13 residues. CDR1 and CDR2 (germline): MDHEN, SYDVKM. Between the trimmed V and J ends, which lost 8 bases and 4 bases, there was a span of 14 bases. CDR3 loop: CASLWDGSYGYTF. The CDR3 coding sequence is TGTGCCAGCCTGTGGGACGGATCCTATGGCTACACCTTC.

This chain joins TRBV6-1 and TRBJ1-1; D is perhaps TRBD1 (6 bases). The CDR3 is made up of 16 amino acids. Trimming took 1 base from V and 7 from J, leaving 19 bases between them. Germline loops: CDR1 MNHNS, CDR2 SASEGT. As DNA, the CDR3 is TGTGCCAGCAGTGAAGGGGTGGACAGAGGCGGTGGTGAAGCTTTCTTT. Its protein is CASSEGVDRGGGEAFF.

Only a few counts were recorded for this clone. The chain uses TRBV3-1 (or the pseudogene TRBV3-2) and TRBJ2-7; D remains ambiguous. Deletions cut 3 bases from V and 3 bases from J, with 6 bases between. The CDR3 has 12 amino acids. Germline V gives CDR1 LGHDT, CDR2 YNNKEL (reference sequence). CDR3 residues: CASSQVGYEQYF. The CDR3 bases are TGTGCCAGCAGCCAGGTCGGCTACGAGCAGTACTTC.

This chain uses TRBV5-6 with TRBJ1-3; tentatively, D is TRBD1 (6 bases). Germline CDR1 and CDR2: SGHDT and YYEEEE. The V gene lost 3 bases and the J gene lost 0 bases, with 16 bases spanning the gap. The CDR3 contains 17 residues. The DNA for the CDR3 is TGTGCCAGCAGCTACCCGGACAGATTTCGCTCTGGAAACACCATATATTTT. Translation gives CASSYPDRFRSGNTIYF.

This clone was observed a few times. The gene calls are TRBV18 and TRBJ1-2; D ambiguous. Trimming pared 3 bases from V and 1 base from J, leaving 9 bases between. The CDR3 has 14 residues. CDR1 is KGHSH and CDR2 is LQKENI in the germline V gene. In DNA, the CDR3 is TGTGCCAGCTCACCCGACACAGTTAACTATGGCTACACCTTC. It specifies CASSPDTVNYGYTF. The variable domain in full, with the rest retrieved from reference TRBV18 and TRBJ1-2, is NAGVMQNPRHLVRRRGQEARLRCSPMKGHSHVYWYRQLPEEGLKFMVYLQKENIIDESGMPKERFSAEFPKEGPSILRIQQVVRGDSAAYFCASSPDTVNYGYTFGSGTRLTVV.

This clone came up once. Other DNA sequences of this sample code for an identical CDR3. This chain uses TRBV28 with TRBJ2-7, with D perhaps TRBD2 (6 bases). This CDR3 contains 11 residues. The germline V and J ends were trimmed by 7 bases and 7 bases, with 11 bases remaining between them. From germline, CDR1 is MDHEN and CDR2 SYDVKM. As DNA, the CDR3 is TGTGCCAGCACTCATCGGGAGGAGCAGTACTTC. Residues: CASTHREEQYF.

The V gene is TRBV5-1, the J gene TRBJ2-1; possibly TRBD2 for D (6 bases). This CDR3 is 15 amino acids long. Germline V CDR1 and CDR2: SGHRS, YFSETQ. Trimming pared 1 base from V and 4 bases from J, leaving 12 bases between. CDR3 DNA sequence: TGCGCCAGCAGCTTGTCCCCGGGGGTGTACAATGAGCAGTTCTTC. This codes for CASSLSPGVYNEQFF.

The V and J genes are TRBV9 and TRBJ1-1, with D possibly being TRBD1 (5 bases). Trimming took 3 bases from V and 0 from J, leaving 12 bases between them. CDR3 length: 15 amino acids. Germline V gene lookup returns CDR1 SGDLS and CDR2 YYNGEE. This chain's CDR3 is CASSASEGLNTEAFF. DNA for the CDR3: TGTGCCAGCAGCGCCTCAGAGGGGTTGAACACTGAAGCTTTCTTT.

The gene calls are TRBV4-1 and TRBJ2-5, with TRBD2 as a possible D gene (6 bases). The germline gives CDR1 MGHRA, CDR2 YSYEKL. The CDR3 consists of 15 residues. V shed 1 base and J shed 7 bases, with 16 bases lying between them. The CDR3 here is CASSQGTGDVGTQYF. In nucleotides, the CDR3 is TGCGCCAGCAGCCAAGGGACGGGAGATGTGGGGACCCAGTACTTC.

The chain joins TRBV4-3 to TRBJ1-2; no clear D gene. The CDR3 runs to 12 residues. Per the germline V gene, CDR1 is LGHNA and CDR2 is YSLEER. The V end was cut by 6 bases, the J end by 5 bases, with 10 bases between. Here the CDR3 reads CASSTNGYGYTF. The CDR3 DNA sequence: TGCGCCAGCAGTACCAACGGTTATGGCTACACCTTC.